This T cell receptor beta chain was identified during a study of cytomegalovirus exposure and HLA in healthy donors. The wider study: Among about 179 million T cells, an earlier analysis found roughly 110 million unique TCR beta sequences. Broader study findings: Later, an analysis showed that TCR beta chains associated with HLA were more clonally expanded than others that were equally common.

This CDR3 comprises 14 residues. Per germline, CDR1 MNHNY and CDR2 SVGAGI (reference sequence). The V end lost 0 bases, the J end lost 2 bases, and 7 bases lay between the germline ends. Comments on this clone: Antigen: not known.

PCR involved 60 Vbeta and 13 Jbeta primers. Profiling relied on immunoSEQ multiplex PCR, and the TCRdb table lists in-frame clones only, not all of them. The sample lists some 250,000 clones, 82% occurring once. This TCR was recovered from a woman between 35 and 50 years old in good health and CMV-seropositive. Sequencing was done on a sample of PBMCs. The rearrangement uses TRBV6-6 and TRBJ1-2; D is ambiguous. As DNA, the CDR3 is TGTGCCAGCAGTTACTCCAGGCAGAACTATGGCTACACCTTC. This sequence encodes CASSYSRQNYGYTF.